These 20 T cell receptor beta chains were all obtained from the same sample, sequenced in a study of CD8 T cells in ankylosing spondylitis. Study-level results: A TCR beta motif of several highly homologous variants seemed to mark ankylosing spondylitis blood.

Antigens of these TCRs are unknown. TCRdb called the 5' RACE reads again in MiXCR, with one record for every CDR3 protein. Of fewer than 500,000 distinct CDR3 sequences in the sample, around 26% were seen once. Source material: blood, either unsorted or a sorted T cell fraction (not recorded which). The receptors were gathered from a male donor with ankylosing spondylitis.

The chain joins TRBV20-1 to TRBJ1-1; unclear D gene. Germline CDR1 and CDR2: DFQATT and SNEGSKA (reference sequence). There are 12 residues in the CDR3. The CDR3: CTGRAGNTEAFF. The CDR3 nucleotides are TGCACCGGAAGGGCTGGGAACACTGAAGCTTTCTTT.

This clonotype was observed a few times. The CDR3 here is CSASPVAGGNVYEQYF. The CDR3 nucleotides read TGCAGTGCTAGTCCGGTAGCGGGAGGAAACGTCTACGAGCAGTACTTC. This chain links TRBV20-1 with TRBJ2-7, with 10 bases that match TRBD2. Germline trimming cut 3 bases from V and 3 bases from J; bases unmatched to any gene: 11. This CDR3 is 16 amino acids long. Germline CDR1 DFQATT, CDR2 SNEGSKA (reference sequence).

The V and J genes are TRBV4-1 and TRBJ1-2, with 8 bases fitting TRBD1. CDR3 length equals 14 residues. Per the germline V gene, CDR1 is MGHRA and CDR2 is YSYEKL. V dropped 1 base and J dropped 8; count of bases not matched to a gene: 6. This chain's CDR3 is CASSQGVDRVGYTF. CDR3 nucleotide sequence: TGCGCCAGCAGCCAAGGAGTGGACAGGGTGGGCTACACCTTC.

The J gene is TRBJ1-2, the V gene TRBV18; D gene unclear. This CDR3 comprises 12 residues. V gave up 3 bases and J gave up 6 bases, with 8 bases separating them. From germline, CDR1 is KGHSH and CDR2 LQKENI. Written as DNA, the CDR3 is TGTGCCAGCTCACCCCATGGAAATGGCTACACCTTC. Protein sequence: CASSPHGNGYTF.

The chain couples TRBV27 to TRBJ2-5, with a tentative D call TRBD2 (6 bases). This CDR3 contains 17 residues. V was clipped by 5 bases and J by 4 bases, with 23 bases between them. CDR1 is MNHEY, CDR2 SMNVEV, per germline (reference sequence). The CDR3 here is CASSPYGGAIARETQYF. The CDR3 coding sequence is TGTGCCAGCAGTCCCTACGGGGGAGCAATCGCGAGAGAGACCCAGTACTTC.

This clonotype was counted between two and nine times. This chain links TRBV20-1 with TRBJ1-1, with D perhaps matching TRBD1 (5 bases). The CDR3 consists of 15 residues. Trimming took 1 base from V and 0 from J, leaving 12 bases between them. Germline lookup yields CDR1 DFQATT and CDR2 SNEGSKA (reference sequence). CDR3 protein: CSARGGGSMNTEAFF. CDR3 nucleotide sequence: TGCAGTGCTAGAGGCGGGGGTTCTATGAACACTGAAGCTTTCTTT.

The gene calls are TRBV20-1 and TRBJ2-1; 12 bases are a match to TRBD2. Germline V gene sequence: CDR1 DFQATT, CDR2 SNEGSKA (reference sequence). After removal of 3 bases from V and 7 bases from J, the junction contained 4 bases not matched to a gene. The CDR3 runs to 14 residues. The CDR3 DNA reads TGCAGTGCTAGCCCGGGACTAGCGGGTAATGAGCAGTTCTTC. It is translated as CSASPGLAGNEQFF.

This clonotype was observed a handful of times. V gene TRBV9 combines with J gene TRBJ2-3; TRBD2 agrees at 10 bases. The CDR3 has 17 residues. Germline V lookup: CDR1 SGDLS, CDR2 YYNGEE. The V and J ends lost 2 bases and 3 bases, in that order; junction bases with no gene match: 9. The CDR3 DNA sequence: TGTGCCAGCAGCGTTGGGGCTAGCGGGAGTAATACAGATACGCAGTATTTT. Translating it yields CASSVGASGSNTDTQYF.

This clonotype came up a few times. This chain uses TRBV28 with TRBJ2-5; D gene unclear. The V end lost 5 bases, the J end lost 1 base, and 8 bases lay between the germline ends. This CDR3 is built from 13 residues. Germline V gene data show CDR1 as MDHEN and CDR2 as SYDVKM. This CDR3 is CASSAPGQETQYF. For the CDR3, the DNA is TGTGCCAGCAGTGCACCGGGCCAAGAGACCCAGTACTTC.

The chain combines TRBV5-1 with TRBJ2-2, with D tentatively TRBD2 (6 bases). This CDR3 is built from 17 residues. Germline V CDR1 and CDR2: SGHRS, YFSETQ. Trimming pared 3 bases from V and 5 bases from J, leaving 20 bases between. The CDR3 here is CASSWTAGTPGTGELFF. CDR3 DNA: TGCGCCAGCAGCTGGACTGCCGGGACTCCGGGGACCGGGGAGCTGTTTTTT. Drawing the rest from reference TRBV5-1 and TRBJ2-2, the complete variable domain is KAGVTQTPRYLIKTRGQQVTLSCSPISGHRSVSWYQQTPGQGLQFLFEYFSETQRNKGNFPGRFSGRQFSNSRSEMNVSTLELGDSALYLCASSWTAGTPGTGELFFGEGSRLTVL.

This clonotype appeared many times. The chain links TRBV6-1 to TRBJ1-1, with D perhaps TRBD1 (5 bases). Trimming pared 8 bases from V and 4 bases from J, leaving 17 bases between. CDR3 length: 14 amino acids. Germline V gene lookup returns CDR1 MNHNS and CDR2 SASEGT. The CDR3 sequence is CASGPGPHSTEAFF. CDR3 nucleotides: TGTGCCAGCGGTCCGGGACCGCATAGCACTGAAGCTTTCTTT.

This clonotype has a handful of counts. The V gene is TRBV2, the J gene TRBJ2-1; D is possibly TRBD1 (6 bases). CDR1 is SNHLY, CDR2 FYNNEI, per germline. V was clipped by 2 bases and J by 0 bases, with 14 bases between them. CDR3 size: 17 residues. CDR3 in amino acids: CASSESYRADSYNEQFF. The CDR3 DNA reads TGTGCCAGCAGTGAATCTTACAGGGCTGACTCCTACAATGAGCAGTTCTTC.

Here the CDR3 reads CSARTGGLSYEQYF. The CDR3 DNA reads as TGCAGTGCTAGGACGGGAGGGCTCTCCTACGAGCAGTACTTC. This chain connects TRBV20-1 to TRBJ2-7, with 8 positions matching TRBD2. Germline assignment: CDR1 DFQATT and CDR2 SNEGSKA (reference sequence). The V gene end was trimmed by 3 bases and the J gene end by 0 bases; junction bases not matched to a gene: 4. CDR3 length: 14 residues.

CDR3 region: CASSPSGPWAGEFF. The CDR3 DNA reads as TGTGCCAGCAGCCCCTCAGGGCCCTGGGCGGGCGAGTTCTTC. The rearrangement links TRBV28 to TRBJ2-1; TRBD1 or TRBD2 may be the D gene (5 bases each). Per the germline V gene, CDR1 is MDHEN and CDR2 is SYDVKM. V lost 6 bases and J lost 14, with 23 bases in between. This CDR3 is 14 amino acids long.

This clonotype occurred a few times. V gene TRBV10-3 combines with J gene TRBJ2-5; 8 bases fit TRBD2. V was pared by 2 bases and J by 5 bases, with 7 bases of the junction left unmatched. The CDR3 covers 15 residues. Per the germline V gene, CDR1 is ENHRY and CDR2 is SYGVKD. CDR3 nucleotide sequence: TGTGCCATCAGTGAGCAAGCGGGAGTGAGTGAGACCCAGTACTTC. Translating it yields CAISEQAGVSETQYF.

The V gene is TRBV29-1, the J gene TRBJ2-7, with D possibly TRBD2 on 6 matching bases. The CDR3 length is 13 residues. Trimming removed 4 bases from V and 0 bases from J, with 10 bases in between. The germline V gene encodes CDR1 SQVTM and CDR2 ANQGSEA. The CDR3 sequence: CSVVGGNSYEQYF. The CDR3 nucleotides read TGCAGCGTTGTAGGAGGGAACTCCTACGAGCAGTACTTC.

This chain links TRBV20-1 with TRBJ2-7; D gene ambiguous. Trimming shortened V by 3 bases and J by 3 bases, and 12 bases separated the two germline ends. Looked up from germline, CDR1 is DFQATT and CDR2 is SNEGSKA (reference sequence). The CDR3 length is 13 residues. CDR3 nucleotides: TGCAGTGCTAGTAGTAGCCCCCTCTACGAGCAGTACTTC. Translation: CSASSSPLYEQYF.

The V call is TRBV24-1, the J call TRBJ1-5; no clear D gene. V dropped 3 bases and J dropped 4 bases, with 6 bases sitting between them. The CDR3 loop spans 13 amino acids. The germline V gene encodes CDR1 KGHDR and CDR2 SFDVKD. CDR3 loop: CATSDVGNQPQHF. CDR3 nucleotides: TGTGCCACCAGTGATGTCGGGAATCAGCCCCAGCATTTT.

The gene calls are TRBV7-6 and TRBJ2-3; unclear D gene. V was trimmed by 5 bases and J by 4 bases, leaving 7 bases between them. CDR1 is SGHVS and CDR2 is FNYEAQ in the germline V gene. This CDR3 has 12 residues. CDR3 sequence (DNA): TGTGCCAGCAGCCACTTAGCAGATACGCAGTATTTT. Its translation is CASSHLADTQYF.

The sample holds a few counts of this clonotype. The chain couples TRBV6-2 or TRBV6-3 to TRBJ2-1; tentative D call: TRBD2 (6 bases). Germline CDR1 is MNHEY and CDR2 is SVGEGT. This CDR3 is built from 14 residues. The germline V and J ends were trimmed by 5 bases and 4 bases, with 12 bases remaining between them. The CDR3: CASSARSGYNEQFF. The CDR3 region has the DNA TGTGCCAGCAGTGCACGGAGCGGGTACAATGAGCAGTTCTTC.